This T cell receptor beta chain came from a study of T cell changes during pregnancy in multiple sclerosis. Germline assignment: CDR1 SGDLS and CDR2 YYNGEE. The CDR3 runs to 15 residues. The V segment lost 0 bases and the J segment 4 bases; nucleotides outside the gene matches: 3. Produced via immunoSEQ multiplex PCR; TCRdb's table is partial and in-frame only. The table records tens of thousands of clones, about 90% of them present only once. The rearrangement links TRBV9 to TRBJ2-1; 8 bases are a match to TRBD2. Specimen: CD4+ T cells from peripheral blood mononuclear cells, collected in the second trimester of pregnancy. This clonotype was obtained from a female donor in good health, enrolled as a control in a pregnancy study. CDR3 sequence reads: CASSVGVAGYNEQFF. CDR3 nucleotides: TGTGCCAGCAGCGTAGGGGTAGCGGGGTACAATGAGCAGTTCTTC.